This paragraph covers one T cell receptor beta chain sequence. The antigen remains undetermined. This record belongs to a study of beta chain features in type 1 diabetes. Study-level results: Any PCR bias toward short templates would affect both groups alike. Small HLA sub-analyses could not settle whether HLA shapes TCRB rearrangement.

Isolated RNA was reverse transcribed in full, so expressed TCRB transcripts were sequenced. Sequencing used immunoSEQ multiplex PCR; TCRdb keeps in-frame clones, though not all of them. The profile shows about 150,000 clones, over 9.5% of them singletons. V lost 6 bases and J lost 2, with 7 bases in between. The CDR3 has 13 amino acids. CDR1 SNHLY and CDR2 FYNNEI come from the germline V gene. Each donor gave one heparinised blood draw averaging around 120 mL. Sorting based on CD45RO/CCR7/CD25/CD127/CD95/CD27 separated CD4+ naive, central memory, regulatory and stem cell-like memory cells. The chain has TRBV2 and TRBJ2-2; perhaps TRBD1 as D (5 bases). The sequencing sample was made of naive CD4+ T cells from blood. The receptor comes from a man aged 18 to 30 in good health. Here the CDR3 reads CASRTVNTGELFF. The CDR3 DNA follows: TGTGCCAGCAGGACAGTTAACACCGGGGAGCTGTTTTTT.